The clone carrying this TCR beta chain turned up a few times. Unique molecular identifiers were incorporated into the prepared TCRbeta library. MiXCR was run by TCRdb on the PCR reads, yielding one entry per CDR3 protein. The table lists under 450,000 distinct CDR3 sequences, roughly 15% of them singletons. Per germline, CDR1 SGHRS and CDR2 YFSETQ. Between the trimmed V and J ends, which lost 4 bases and 2 bases, there was a span of 13 bases. CDR3 length: 14 residues. This sample was taken from a study of T-cell reconstitution after alpha-beta-depleted transplantation in children. The material was PBMCs, obtained from the stem cell graft. The rearrangement joins TRBV5-1 to TRBJ2-7; perhaps TRBD1 as D (5 bases). The receptor comes from a human donor who donated a stem cell graft to a child with Fanconi anemia. CDR3 DNA: TGCGCCAGCAGCCGCGAAAGGACAACCTACGAGCAGTACTTC. This encodes CASSRERTTYEQYF.